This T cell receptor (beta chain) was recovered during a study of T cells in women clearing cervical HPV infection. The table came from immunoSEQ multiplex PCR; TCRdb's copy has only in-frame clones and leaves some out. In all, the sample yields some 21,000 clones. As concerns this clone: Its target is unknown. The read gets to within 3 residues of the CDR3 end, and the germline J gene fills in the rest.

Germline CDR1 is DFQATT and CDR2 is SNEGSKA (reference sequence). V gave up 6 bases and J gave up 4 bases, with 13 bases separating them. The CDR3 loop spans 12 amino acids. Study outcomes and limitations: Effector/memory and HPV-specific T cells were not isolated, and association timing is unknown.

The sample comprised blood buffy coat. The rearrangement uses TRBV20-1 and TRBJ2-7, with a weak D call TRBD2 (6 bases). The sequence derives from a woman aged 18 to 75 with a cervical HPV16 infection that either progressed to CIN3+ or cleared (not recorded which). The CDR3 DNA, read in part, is TGCAGTGCCAGACTAGAGGTATACGAG. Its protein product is CSARLEVYE. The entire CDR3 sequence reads CSARLEVYEQYF.